This T cell receptor (beta chain) was sequenced during a study of blood T cell repertoires in COVID-19. Study-level background: Material from acute and convalescent COVID-19 was sourced from the United States, Italy and Spain.

Germline CDR1 LNHDA, CDR2 SQIVND (reference sequence). V was clipped by 6 bases and J by 0 bases, with 6 bases between them. The CDR3 extends over 13 amino acids. Assay: immunoSEQ multiplex PCR; the TCRdb copy retains only in-frame clones and omits some. This table holds around 100,000 clones, more than 75% found once. The chain combines TRBV19 with TRBJ2-4; D perhaps matches TRBD2 (6 bases). What was sequenced was peripheral blood. The source of this sequence is a man aged 60 to 69 with acute or convalescent COVID-19. The CDR3 here is CASRAGAKNIQYF. In DNA, the CDR3 is TGTGCCAGTAGAGCGGGAGCCAAAAACATTCAGTACTTC.